A selection of T cell receptor beta chains follows, all from one sample in a study of shared clonotypes between healthy human individuals. The repertoire was sequenced with immunoSEQ multiplex PCR; TCRdb's copy has only in-frame clones and lacks some. In the table there are about 2.3 million clones, under 95% of which are singletons. The material sequenced was naive CD4+ T cells from PBMCs. Receptors originate from a man aged 18 to 30 in good health. Some clones in this sample may be carry-over from other donors' samples. Both conserved end residues are part of each CDR3. A D gene is named only where the DNA matches it firmly. The size of a clone is reported for some rows only, either as once, few or many, or as a class for expanded clones.

j_gene | abundance | v_gene | d_gene | CDR3aa | CDR3nt
TRBJ2-3 | . | TRBV2 | TRBD1 | CASALDRGGTDTQYF | TGTGCCAGCGCCCTAGACAGGGGAGGCACAGATACGCAGTATTTT
TRBJ2-7 | . | TRBV6-1 | . | CASSTRSVPNYEQYF | TGTGCCAGCAGCACACGTTCGGTCCCGAACTACGAGCAGTACTTC
TRBJ1-1 | . | TRBV27 | . | CASSVPGSTEAFF | TGTGCCAGCAGTGTCCCGGGGAGCACTGAAGCTTTCTTT
TRBJ2-7 | . | TRBV28 | . | CASSLPGSYEQYF | TGTGCCAGCAGTTTACCGGGCTCCTACGAGCAGTACTTC
TRBJ2-5 | . | TRBV7-2 | . | CASSTRTSSGETQYF | TGTGCCAGCAGCACCCGGACGTCCTCAGGAGAGACCCAGTACTTC
TRBJ1-2 | . | TRBV5-4 | . | CASSSRTKDPGRYTF | TGTGCCAGCAGTTCCCGGACTAAGGACCCCGGCCGCTACACCTTC
TRBJ2-1 | . | TRBV14 | . | CASSPRVAFDNEQFF | TGTGCCAGCAGCCCGAGGGTAGCTTTCGACAATGAGCAGTTCTTC
TRBJ2-4 | . | TRBV30 | . | CACRGRALAKNIQYF | TGTGCCTGCCGGGGCCGGGCGCTAGCCAAAAACATTCAGTACTTC
TRBJ2-7 | . | TRBV5-1 | . | CASSLAPSYEQYF | TGCGCCAGCAGCTTGGCCCCCTCCTACGAGCAGTACTTC
TRBJ2-7 | once | TRBV5-1 | . | CASSLTDSYEQYF | TGCGCCAGCAGCTTAACGGATTCCTACGAGCAGTACTTC
TRBJ2-7 | . | TRBV11-3 | . | CASSLAYEQYF | TGTGCCAGCAGCTTAGCCTACGAGCAGTACTTC
TRBJ2-3 | . | TRBV2 | . | CASSRGTQYF | TGTGCCAGCAGTAGGGGCACGCAGTATTTT
TRBJ2-5 | . | TRBV19 | TRBD2 | CASKALAGETQYF | TGTGCCAGTAAAGCGCTAGCGGGAGAGACCCAGTACTTC
TRBJ2-1 | . | TRBV5-8 | . | CASSLIQYNEQFF | TGTGCCAGCAGCTTAATCCAGTACAATGAGCAGTTCTTC
TRBJ1-1 | . | TRBV25-1 | . | CASRAIRDTEAFF | TGTGCCAGCAGGGCGATTAGGGACACTGAAGCTTTCTTT
TRBJ1-2 | once | TRBV6-1 | . | CASSDRGYGYTF | TGTGCCAGCAGTGATCGGGGATATGGCTACACCTTC
TRBJ2-2 | few | TRBV7-9 | . | CASRSGWTGELFF | TGTGCCAGCAGGTCCGGCTGGACCGGGGAGCTGTTTTTT